The 20 T cell receptor beta chains below come from one sample, sequenced in a study of blood T cell repertoires in COVID-19. This table comes from immunoSEQ multiplex PCR, and its TCRdb copy is limited to in-frame clones, with some not included. The table lists 270,000 or so clones, about 91% of them singletons. What was sequenced was peripheral blood. These receptors originate from a woman in her forties who had recovered from COVID-19.

As DNA, the CDR3 is TGTGCCAGCAGCGCAGGGACTTCCCCCTACGAGCAGTACTTC. Its protein is CASSAGTSPYEQYF. This rearrangement joins TRBV2 to TRBJ2-7, with a weak D call TRBD2 (6 bases). Trimming left V 6 bases short and J 2 bases short, with 14 bases between. The CDR3 extends over 14 amino acids. Germline V gene lookup returns CDR1 SNHLY and CDR2 FYNNEI.

J is TRBJ2-7 and V is TRBV24-1, with 13 bases lining up with TRBD2. The trim removed 4 bases at V and 6 bases at J, leaving 8 bases unmatched. The CDR3 has 16 amino acids. The V gene's germline CDR1 is KGHDR and CDR2 SFDVKD. The CDR3 here is CATSDCGLAGDSEQYV. In DNA form, the CDR3 reads TGTGCCACCAGTGACTGCGGACTAGCGGGAGACTCCGAGCAGTACGTC.

The chain combines TRBV7-9 with TRBJ2-1; D remains ambiguous. This CDR3 has 12 amino acids. Germline CDR1 is SEHNR and CDR2 is FQNEAQ (reference sequence). V lost 2 bases and J 7 bases, leaving 6 bases between the germline ends. The CDR3 nucleotides are TGTGCCAGCAGCTTAAACTTAAATGAGCAGTTCTTC. This sequence encodes CASSLNLNEQFF.

The chain links TRBV12-3 or TRBV12-4 to TRBJ2-1; D may be TRBD1 (6 bases). There are 13 residues in the CDR3. V gave up 8 bases and J gave up 3 bases, with 11 bases separating them. CDR3 nucleotide sequence: TGTGCCAGCGGACAGACCCTCTACAATGAGCAGTTCTTC. This sequence encodes CASGQTLYNEQFF.

In this sample, this clone turned up once. The chain uses TRBV28 and TRBJ2-7; 11 bases map to TRBD2. Trimming at V came to 6 bases and at J to 6 bases, leaving 7 bases not matched to a gene. The germline V gene encodes CDR1 MDHEN and CDR2 SYDVKM. This CDR3 has 14 residues. The chain's CDR3 is CASRYYSGGGEQYF. DNA of the CDR3: TGTGCCAGCAGATACTATAGCGGGGGGGGCGAGCAGTACTTC.

J is TRBJ2-3 and V is TRBV19; TRBD2 matches at 8 bases. V was pared by 6 bases and J by 5 bases, with 7 bases of the junction left unmatched. CDR1 LNHDA and CDR2 SQIVND come from the germline V gene (reference sequence). This CDR3 has 14 amino acids. CDR3 loop: CASRRTSRGDTQYF. The CDR3 coding sequence is TGTGCCAGTAGAAGGACTAGCCGGGGAGATACGCAGTATTTT. The whole variable domain, filled in from reference TRBV19 and TRBJ2-3, reads DGGITQSPKYLFRKEGQNVTLSCEQNLNHDAMYWYRQDPGQGLRLIYYSQIVNDFQKGDIAEGYSVSREKKESFPLTVTSAQKNPTAFYLCASRRTSRGDTQYFGPGTRLTVL.

This chain uses TRBV5-6 with TRBJ1-2; possible D gene TRBD1, 6 bases. This CDR3 region has 15 residues. The V and J ends lost 4 bases and 1 base respectively, with 14 bases between them. Per the germline V gene, CDR1 is SGHDT and CDR2 is YYEEEE. The CDR3 region has the DNA TGTGCCAGCAGCAGTAACGGACAGCTTAACTATGGCTACACCTTC. Amino acid sequence: CASSSNGQLNYGYTF.

This chain links TRBV10-3 with TRBJ2-6, with 11 positions matching TRBD1. Germline values: CDR1 ENHRY, CDR2 SYGVKD. CDR3 length: 22 residues. Trimming took 6 bases from V and 0 from J; bases not matched to a gene: 19. The CDR3 DNA follows: TGTGCCATCAGGGCGGACAGGGGGCGAATCGCTAGCGGGTCCTCTGGGGCCAACGTCCTGACTTTC. It translates to CAIRADRGRIASGSSGANVLTF.

This clone was recorded only once. The chain employs TRBV14 and TRBJ2-3; no definite D call. The length of the CDR3 is 14 residues. The germline V gene encodes CDR1 SGHDN and CDR2 FVKESK. The V end lost 1 base, the J end lost 0 bases, and 5 bases lay between the germline ends. The CDR3: CASSQARSTDTQYF. The CDR3 coding sequence is TGTGCCAGCAGCCAAGCCAGGAGCACAGATACGCAGTATTTT.

The chain has TRBV30 and TRBJ1-1; D is ambiguous. The germline V gene has CDR1 GTSNPN and CDR2 SVGIG (reference sequence). V lost 7 bases and J lost 4, with 10 bases in between. This CDR3 contains 11 residues. Here the CDR3 reads CASTAGTEAFF. The CDR3 DNA is TGTGCCTCGACGGCGGGCACTGAAGCTTTCTTT. Complete variable domain (other parts from reference TRBV30 and TRBJ1-1): SQTIHQWPATLVQPVGSPLSLECTVEGTSNPNLYWYRQAAGRGLQLLFYSVGIGQISSEVPQNLSASRPQDRQFILSSKKLLLSDSGFYLCASTAGTEAFFGQGTRLTVV.

Concerning this clone itself: At the DNA level, this CDR3 is encoded by other sequences in the same sample as well. This chain links TRBV2 with TRBJ2-2, with a weak D call TRBD2 (6 bases). This CDR3 is built from 16 residues. Germline CDR1 is SNHLY and CDR2 is FYNNEI. Trimming shortened V by 3 bases and J by 0 bases, and 11 bases separated the two germline ends. CDR3 sequence: CASSESGTPNTGELFF. CDR3 coding DNA: TGTGCCAGCAGTGAGTCTGGGACTCCGAACACCGGGGAGCTGTTTTTT.

J is TRBJ1-1 and V is TRBV30; D not certain. V dropped 8 bases and J dropped 1 base, with 11 bases sitting between them. The CDR3 covers 12 residues. Germline-derived CDR1 and CDR2 are GTSNPN and SVGIG (reference sequence). In DNA form, the CDR3 reads TGTGCCCGACAACAGCCGAACACTGAAGCTTTCTTT. Translated: CARQQPNTEAFF.

The J gene is TRBJ2-5, the V gene TRBV30; D call uncertain. Deletions cut 0 bases from V and 2 bases from J, with 4 bases between. In germline, CDR1 is GTSNPN, CDR2 SVGIG (reference sequence). This CDR3 has 12 residues. CDR3 coding DNA: TGTGCCTGGAGTGTTGCGCAAGAGACCCAGTACTTC. It codes for CAWSVAQETQYF.

The chain links TRBV2 to TRBJ2-2; a possible D gene is TRBD2 (5 bases). V was clipped by 6 bases and J by 5 bases, with 7 bases between them. The germline gives CDR1 SNHLY, CDR2 FYNNEI. This CDR3 is built from 12 residues. The CDR3 sequence is CASRRLTGELFF. CDR3 sequence (DNA): TGTGCCAGCAGAAGACTAACCGGGGAGCTGTTTTTT.

This rearrangement joins TRBV5-1 to TRBJ1-1; D remains ambiguous. Trimming shortened V by 1 base and J by 4 bases, and 11 bases separated the two germline ends. The CDR3 totals 14 residues. Looked up from germline, CDR1 is SGHRS and CDR2 is YFSETQ. The CDR3 sequence: CASSLNTPSTEAFF. Written as DNA, the CDR3 is TGCGCCAGCAGCTTGAATACTCCATCCACTGAAGCTTTCTTT. The full variable domain, with the rest looked up from reference TRBV5-1 and TRBJ1-1, is KAGVTQTPRYLIKTRGQQVTLSCSPISGHRSVSWYQQTPGQGLQFLFEYFSETQRNKGNFPGRFSGRQFSNSRSEMNVSTLELGDSALYLCASSLNTPSTEAFFGQGTRLTVV.

The chain carries TRBV27 and TRBJ1-5; D gene ambiguous. Germline V gives CDR1 MNHEY, CDR2 SMNVEV (reference sequence). The V end lost 5 bases, the J end lost 6 bases, and 11 bases lay between the germline ends. The CDR3 has 13 amino acids. This CDR3 reads CASSPLSGQPQHF. DNA for the CDR3: TGTGCCAGCAGTCCGCTCTCGGGTCAGCCCCAGCATTTT.

The V gene is TRBV12-3 or TRBV12-4, the J gene TRBJ1-2; D remains ambiguous. This CDR3 spans 11 amino acids. The V gene lost 4 bases and the J gene lost 4 bases, with 4 bases spanning the gap. As DNA, the CDR3 is TGTGCCAGCAGTTCCGGCTATGGCTACACCTTC. Translating it yields CASSSGYGYTF.

The V and J genes are TRBV6-5 and TRBJ2-1; 13 bases match TRBD2. Germline-derived CDR1 and CDR2 are MNHEY and SVGAGI. CDR3 length: 15 residues. V dropped 6 bases and J dropped 10; count of bases not matched to a gene: 9. CDR3 DNA sequence: TGTGCCAGCAGGAGACTAGCGGGAGGTCCCCGCGAGCAGTTCTTC. Its protein product is CASRRLAGGPREQFF.

The chain employs TRBV19 and TRBJ1-1; the match to TRBD1 covers 8 bases. V shed 5 bases and J 9 bases; nucleotides not matched to a gene: 8. The germline V gene has CDR1 LNHDA and CDR2 SQIVND (reference sequence). There are 13 residues in the CDR3. The CDR3: CASSPTGTGKAFF. The CDR3 nucleotides read TGTGCCAGTAGTCCCACCGGGACAGGAAAAGCTTTCTTT.

The gene calls are TRBV6-2 or TRBV6-3 and TRBJ2-2, with TRBD2 as a possible D gene (6 bases). V lost 6 bases and J 1 base, leaving 15 bases between the germline ends. The CDR3 spans 16 residues. Germline CDR1 reads MNHEY; CDR2 reads SVGEGT. As DNA, the CDR3 is TGTGCCAGCAGCCCCAGGTGGACTATGAACACCGGGGAGCTGTTTTTT. It codes for CASSPRWTMNTGELFF.